This paragraph covers one TCR beta chain sequence. This entry is derived from a study of T-cell reconstitution after alpha-beta-depleted transplantation in children. Unique molecular identifiers featured in how the TCRbeta library was prepared. TCRdb independently ran MiXCR on the PCR reads; one entry per CDR3 protein. The repertoire holds hundreds of thousands of distinct CDR3 sequences, with 15% to 20% as singletons. CDR1 is LGHDT, CDR2 YNNKEL, per germline (reference sequence). V dropped 1 base and J dropped 8; count of bases not matched to a gene: 12. The CDR3 totals 17 residues. This chain uses TRBV3-1 with TRBJ2-1; 9 nucleotides agree with TRBD2. Sequences were derived from PBMCs from the stem cell graft donor, sampled from the stem cell graft. This sequence originates from a human donor who donated a stem cell graft to a child with acute lymphoblastic leukemia. Written as DNA, the CDR3 is TGTGCCAGCAGCCAAGGGGGGTTAGTAGCGGGAGTTTATGAGCAGTTCTTC. Translated: CASSQGGLVAGVYEQFF.